The 21 T cell receptor beta chains below were found in one sample sequenced in a study of cytomegalovirus exposure and HLA in healthy donors. A multiplex PCR was run with 60 Vbeta primers and 13 Jbeta primers. Sequenced by immunoSEQ multiplex PCR; TCRdb stores in-frame clones only, minus some. The sample has approximately 130,000 clones. The source material was PBMCs. The receptor set was obtained from a woman aged 55-70 years in good health and CMV-seronegative.

This chain links TRBV28 with TRBJ2-7; D is perhaps TRBD1 (5 bases). The CDR3 spans 16 residues. The V end was cut by 4 bases, the J end by 2 bases, with 18 bases between. Germline V gives CDR1 MDHEN, CDR2 SYDVKM. The CDR3 sequence is CASSSPRQIRAYEQYF. The CDR3 nucleotides read TGTGCCAGCAGTTCCCCAAGGCAGATCAGGGCCTACGAGCAGTACTTC.

The CDR3 region is CASSVDGFQETQYF. CDR3 sequence (DNA): TGTGCCAGCAGCGTAGACGGTTTCCAAGAGACCCAGTACTTC. This chain joins TRBV9 and TRBJ2-5; D gene uncertain. The CDR3 is 14 residues long. Germline assignment: CDR1 SGDLS and CDR2 YYNGEE. V shed 0 bases and J shed 1 base, with 7 bases lying between them.

V is TRBV19 and J is TRBJ2-1; 9 bases are shared with TRBD2. The length of the CDR3 is 16 residues. The ends lost 6 bases at V and 3 bases at J; junction bases unmatched: 9. The germline CDR1 and CDR2 sequences are LNHDA and SQIVND (reference sequence). Here the CDR3 DNA reads TGTGCCAGTAGGTTGGAAGGGACTAGCTTCTACAATGAGCAGTTCTTC. The encoded protein is CASRLEGTSFYNEQFF.

This chain uses TRBV30 with TRBJ1-1; the D gene is possibly TRBD1 (6 bases). The V gene lost 0 bases and the J gene lost 0 bases, with 23 bases spanning the gap. The CDR3 is 19 amino acids. Germline V gene lookup returns CDR1 GTSNPN and CDR2 SVGIG (reference sequence). Here the CDR3 reads CAWSVQWNRVTVMNTEAFF. The DNA for the CDR3 is TGTGCCTGGAGTGTACAATGGAACAGGGTAACCGTGATGAACACTGAAGCTTTCTTT.

The rearrangement links TRBV18 to TRBJ1-4; D unresolved. This CDR3 region has 16 residues. Germline CDR1 reads KGHSH; CDR2 reads LQKENI. Trimming took 5 bases from V and 2 from J, leaving 15 bases between them. The CDR3 reads CASSATGSPTNEKLFF. CDR3 DNA sequence: TGTGCCAGCTCAGCAACCGGGAGCCCGACTAATGAAAAACTGTTTTTT.

The V gene is TRBV5-1, the J gene TRBJ1-1, with a possible D match to TRBD1 (5 bases). The V end lost 5 bases, the J end lost 5 bases, and 16 bases lay between the germline ends. CDR1 SGHRS and CDR2 YFSETQ come from the germline V gene. The CDR3 is 14 residues long. The CDR3 region is CASRSGTGGTEAFF. CDR3 nucleotide sequence: TGCGCCAGCAGATCCGGGACGGGGGGAACTGAAGCTTTCTTT.

Here the CDR3 DNA reads TGTGCCAGCAGCTCACTCCTCTATGGGGGGGAAATCCAGCAGTACTTC. It specifies CASSSLLYGGEIQQYF. The chain couples TRBV7-2 to TRBJ2-7; 7 nucleotides agree with TRBD2. Germline CDR1 is SGHTA and CDR2 is FQGNSA. V lost 4 bases and J lost 8; bases outside the gene matches: 17. This CDR3 has 16 amino acids.

V and J are TRBV6-5 and TRBJ2-5; 12 positions match TRBD1. CDR3 length: 16 residues. Trimming at V came to 0 bases and at J to 5 bases, leaving 4 bases not matched to a gene. Per the germline V gene, CDR1 is MNHEY and CDR2 is SVGAGI. The DNA for the CDR3 is TGTGCCAGCAGTTACTCCGGGACAGGGGGCGCGGAGACCCAGTACTTC. Translation gives CASSYSGTGGAETQYF.

The J gene is TRBJ2-7, the V gene TRBV15; D not resolved. The CDR3 sequence is 14 residues long. V was trimmed by 1 base and J by 6 bases, leaving 13 bases between them. The germline gives CDR1 LNHNV, CDR2 YYDKDF (reference sequence). The CDR3 DNA reads as TGTGCCACCAGCAGAGGCGGCCAGATTGTCGAGCAGTACTTC. It specifies CATSRGGQIVEQYF.

The V and J genes are TRBV7-9 and TRBJ1-5, with 10 bases matching TRBD1. CDR3 length: 14 amino acids. The ends lost 3 bases at V and 10 bases at J; junction bases unmatched: 6. From germline, CDR1 is SEHNR and CDR2 FQNEAQ (reference sequence). The CDR3 nucleotides read TGTGCCAGCAGCTTGGGACAGGGGACGCAACCCCAGCATTTT. It specifies CASSLGQGTQPQHF.

The gene calls are TRBV27 and TRBJ2-7, with D perhaps TRBD1 (6 bases). The V gene's germline CDR1 is MNHEY and CDR2 SMNVEV (reference sequence). The V end lost 4 bases, the J end lost 2 bases, and 18 bases lay between the germline ends. This CDR3 is built from 16 residues. The CDR3 bases are TGTGCCAGCAGTTCAATACAGGGAAGGGGTCCCTACGAGCAGTACTTC. Protein product: CASSSIQGRGPYEQYF.

The J gene is TRBJ1-6, the V gene TRBV5-1; D is possibly TRBD1 (6 bases). CDR1 SGHRS and CDR2 YFSETQ come from the germline V gene. The V end was cut by 5 bases, the J end by 8 bases, with 11 bases between. This CDR3 region has 13 residues. The CDR3: CASRGTSDSPLHF. As DNA, the CDR3 is TGCGCCAGCAGAGGGACATCGGATTCACCCCTCCACTTT.

The chain carries TRBV4-2 and TRBJ2-1; 10 bases fit TRBD2. The CDR3 extends over 15 amino acids. Trimming cost V 4 bases and J 6 bases; bases outside gene matches: 6. CDR1 and CDR2 from the germline V gene are LGHNA and YNFKEQ. Written as DNA, the CDR3 is TGTGCCAGCAGCCGGGGGCCTAGCGGGGGCAATGAGCAGTTCTTC. Amino acid sequence: CASSRGPSGGNEQFF.

The chain is built from TRBV9 and TRBJ2-3, with 12 bases lining up with TRBD2. Trimming took 2 bases from V and 3 from J; bases not matched to a gene: 1. This CDR3 contains 15 residues. Per the germline V gene, CDR1 is SGDLS and CDR2 is YYNGEE. CDR3 DNA: TGTGCCAGCAGCGTGACTAGCGGGAGTACAGATACGCAGTATTTT. It codes for CASSVTSGSTDTQYF.

In DNA form, the CDR3 reads TGTGCCAGCAGCCCCCGGACTAGCGACACAGATACGCAGTATTTT. Amino acid sequence: CASSPRTSDTDTQYF. The chain is built from TRBV11-2 and TRBJ2-3; 9 nucleotides agree with TRBD2. CDR3 length: 15 residues. Germline-derived CDR1 and CDR2 are SGHAT and FQNNGV. Trimming removed 5 bases from V and 2 bases from J; junction bases left unmatched: 5.

The chain combines TRBV9 with TRBJ2-7; tentative D call: TRBD2 (6 bases). V lost 3 bases and J 6 bases, leaving 16 bases between the germline ends. Germline V gene lookup returns CDR1 SGDLS and CDR2 YYNGEE. This CDR3 region has 14 residues. CDR3 amino acids: CASSAQVWGVEQYF. The CDR3 DNA sequence: TGTGCCAGCAGCGCCCAGGTATGGGGGGTCGAGCAGTACTTC.

As to this clone: Different DNA sequences within this sample yield the same CDR3. This chain connects TRBV15 to TRBJ1-1, with D hard to call. There are 13 residues in the CDR3. V shed 4 bases and J shed 3 bases, with 9 bases lying between them. Germline V gene lookup returns CDR1 LNHNV and CDR2 YYDKDF (reference sequence). This CDR3 reads CATSKGRDTEAFF. The CDR3 DNA reads as TGTGCCACCAGCAAAGGGAGGGACACTGAAGCTTTCTTT.

V is TRBV27 and J is TRBJ2-3; a weak D match, TRBD1 (6 bases). Germline V lookup: CDR1 MNHEY, CDR2 SMNVEV (reference sequence). Trimming cost V 1 base and J 1 base, with 12 bases left between them. The CDR3 totals 16 residues. The chain's CDR3 is CASSLFQGHRTDTQYF. DNA for the CDR3: TGTGCCAGCAGTTTATTCCAGGGACACCGCACAGATACGCAGTATTTT.

The J gene is TRBJ1-1, the V gene TRBV10-2; 9 positions match TRBD1. CDR3 length: 17 amino acids. Germline lookup yields CDR1 WSHSY and CDR2 SAAADI. The J segment lost 4 bases and the V segment lost 0 bases, leaving 9 bases of the junction unmatched. The CDR3 reads CASSESGTGRVSTEAFF. The CDR3 DNA reads as TGCGCCAGCAGTGAGTCAGGGACAGGGAGGGTTTCCACTGAAGCTTTCTTT.

The chain carries TRBV19 and TRBJ1-5; TRBD1 matches 7 bases. The CDR3 consists of 14 residues. Germline CDR1 and CDR2: LNHDA and SQIVND (reference sequence). The V segment lost 2 bases and the J segment 6 bases; nucleotides outside the gene matches: 4. CDR3 sequence reads: CASSILGGGQPQHF. CDR3 DNA sequence: TGTGCCAGTAGTATACTAGGGGGCGGTCAGCCCCAGCATTTT.

The CDR3 DNA sequence: TGTGCCTGGAGTGGGCACACCGAGCAGTACTTC. This translates into CAWSGHTEQYF. The chain employs TRBV30 and TRBJ2-7; D unresolved. In germline, CDR1 is GTSNPN, CDR2 SVGIG (reference sequence). Trimming left V 1 base short and J 6 bases short, with 7 bases between. This CDR3 region has 11 residues.